One and the same sample provided the 13 T cell receptor beta chains below, sequenced in a study of post-analysis software for immune sequencing data. Study-wide results and limits: A few TRBV segments, TRBV5-6, TRBV5-1 and TRBV20-1 among them, were found more frequent in patients than controls.

Tagging with unique molecular identifiers was a feature of the TCR beta cDNA libraries. TCRdb re-analysed the PCR reads in MiXCR, keeping a single row per CDR3 protein. In the table there are around 400,000 distinct CDR3 sequences, less than 40% of which are singletons. Their specific antigens are unknown. Sequencing was performed on blood. These TCRs come from a girl aged 5-17 years with multiple sclerosis.

The chain joins TRBV5-1 to TRBJ1-2; D ambiguous. The V and J ends lost 2 bases and 6 bases respectively, with 17 bases between them. The CDR3 length is 15 residues. Germline-derived CDR1 and CDR2 are SGHRS and YFSETQ. Here the CDR3 reads CASSFNGNPGDGYTF. CDR3 nucleotides: TGCGCCAGCAGCTTTAACGGTAACCCTGGTGATGGCTACACCTTC.

V usage is TRBV7-9 and J usage is TRBJ2-1; 7 nucleotides match TRBD2. The CDR3 is 13 residues long. Germline CDR1 SEHNR, CDR2 FQNEAQ (reference sequence). V trimming: 3 bases; J trimming: 6 bases; junction bases outside the gene matches: 2. The DNA for the CDR3 is TGTGCCAGCAGCTTCGGACTAGGCAATGAGCAGTTCTTC. Protein product: CASSFGLGNEQFF.

This clonotype was seen only a few times. V and J are TRBV19 and TRBJ1-1, with 7 bases lining up with TRBD1. The CDR3 spans 14 residues. Losses at the gene ends were 9 bases for V and 1 base for J; bases not matched to a gene: 8. Germline CDR1 and CDR2: LNHDA and SQIVND (reference sequence). The CDR3 region is CASRRGQKNTEAFF. For the CDR3, the DNA is TGTGCCAGCCGGAGGGGACAGAAGAACACTGAAGCTTTCTTT.

The V gene is TRBV21-1, the J gene TRBJ2-3; TRBD2 was called by the table and not checked on the DNA. TRBV21-1 is tagged as a pseudogene. The CDR3 consists of 16 residues. The CDR3 DNA is TGTGCCAGCAGCAAAAGTCCAGCCACGAGCACAGATACGCAGTATTTT. Translation gives CASSKSPATSTDTQYF.

This clonotype appeared many times. DNA for the CDR3: TGTGCCACCAGCAGAGATCCAGGGGCCTACGAGCAGTACTTC. This translates into CATSRDPGAYEQYF. The J gene is TRBJ2-7, the V gene TRBV15, with a weak D call TRBD1 (6 bases). This CDR3 region has 14 residues. Germline CDR1 and CDR2: LNHNV and YYDKDF (reference sequence). Trimming pared 0 bases from V and 2 bases from J, leaving 8 bases between.

The sample holds a few counts of this clonotype. The CDR3 sequence is CSASGGYSPYEQYF. CDR3 sequence (DNA): TGCAGTGCTAGTGGCGGGTACAGCCCCTACGAGCAGTACTTC. This chain links TRBV20-1 with TRBJ2-4; TRBD2 might be the D (5 bases). The end of the DNA aligns better with TRBJ2-7, so the J call may be wrong. Germline V gene sequence: CDR1 DFQATT, CDR2 SNEGSKA (reference sequence). The CDR3 contains 14 residues.

A word on this clonotype: At one of its ends the junction is not consistent with the germline gene, which may arise from a read error. The genes are TRBV7-8 and TRBJ2-3; the match to TRBD1 covers 7 bases. Per the germline V gene, CDR1 is SGHVS and CDR2 is FQNEAQ. This CDR3 region has 19 residues. The CDR3: CASSSDREGGGFSTDTQDF. Here the CDR3 DNA reads TGTGCCAGCAGCTCTGACAGGGAAGGCGGTGGTTTTAGCACAGATACGCAGGATTTT. The complete variable domain, with remaining parts taken from reference TRBV7-8 and TRBJ2-3, reads GAGVSQSPRYKVAKRGQDVALRCDPISGHVSLFWYQQALGQGPEFLTYFQNEAQLDKSGLPSDRFFAERPEGSVSTLKIQRTQQEDSAVYLCASSSDREGGGFSTDTQDFGPGTRLTVL.

This clonotype has more than one count but fewer than ten. V is TRBV10-3 and J is TRBJ1-4; tentatively, D is TRBD1 (5 bases). V gave up 2 bases and J gave up 2 bases, with 9 bases separating them. Germline CDR1 and CDR2: ENHRY and SYGVKD. The length of the CDR3 is 15 residues. This CDR3 reads CAISEAGSTNEKLFF. As DNA, the CDR3 is TGTGCCATCAGTGAGGCAGGGAGTACTAATGAAAAACTGTTTTTT.

The gene calls are TRBV11-2 and TRBJ1-6; D is unresolved. V lost 1 base to trimming and J lost 9 bases, with 7 bases between them. Germline V CDR1 and CDR2: SGHAT, FQNNGV. This CDR3 comprises 13 residues. CDR3 amino acids: CASSLAGFSPLHF. As DNA, the CDR3 is TGTGCCAGCAGCTTAGCGGGATTTTCACCCCTCCACTTT.

This sequence joins TRBV20-1 and TRBJ1-2, with 7 bases identical to TRBD1. CDR1 is DFQATT, CDR2 SNEGSKA, per germline (reference sequence). The length of the CDR3 is 14 residues. With 1 base clipped from V and 3 bases from J, the junction kept 5 bases outside the gene matches. The CDR3 region has the DNA TGCAGTGCTAGAGGTGGGACAGCTCACTATGGCTACACCTTC. Residues: CSARGGTAHYGYTF.

This clonotype has more than one count but fewer than ten. The chain recombines TRBV24-1 with TRBJ2-1, with 7 bases that match TRBD2. Germline V gives CDR1 KGHDR, CDR2 SFDVKD. With V trimmed by 6 bases and J by 9 bases, 10 bases remained unmatched. The length of the CDR3 is 14 residues. CDR3 nucleotides: TGTGCCACCAGTAGAACCGGCGGGGGTATTGAGCAGTTCTTC. Translated: CATSRTGGGIEQFF.

The chain employs TRBV12-3 or TRBV12-4 and TRBJ2-4, with D perhaps TRBD1 (5 bases). The V end lost 3 bases, the J end lost 0 bases, and 12 bases lay between the germline ends. The CDR3 totals 16 residues. In nucleotides, the CDR3 is TGTGCCAGCAGTTTCTGGACACTTCTAGCCAAAAACATTCAGTACTTC. Translating gives CASSFWTLLAKNIQYF.

This sequence joins TRBV20-1 and TRBJ2-5; D perhaps matches TRBD1 (5 bases). From germline, CDR1 is DFQATT and CDR2 SNEGSKA (reference sequence). CDR3 length: 14 residues. Deletions cut 3 bases from V and 1 base from J, with 12 bases between. The DNA for the CDR3 is TGCAGTGCTAGTAGCCGGCAGGGCCAAGAGACCCAGTACTTC. As protein: CSASSRQGQETQYF.